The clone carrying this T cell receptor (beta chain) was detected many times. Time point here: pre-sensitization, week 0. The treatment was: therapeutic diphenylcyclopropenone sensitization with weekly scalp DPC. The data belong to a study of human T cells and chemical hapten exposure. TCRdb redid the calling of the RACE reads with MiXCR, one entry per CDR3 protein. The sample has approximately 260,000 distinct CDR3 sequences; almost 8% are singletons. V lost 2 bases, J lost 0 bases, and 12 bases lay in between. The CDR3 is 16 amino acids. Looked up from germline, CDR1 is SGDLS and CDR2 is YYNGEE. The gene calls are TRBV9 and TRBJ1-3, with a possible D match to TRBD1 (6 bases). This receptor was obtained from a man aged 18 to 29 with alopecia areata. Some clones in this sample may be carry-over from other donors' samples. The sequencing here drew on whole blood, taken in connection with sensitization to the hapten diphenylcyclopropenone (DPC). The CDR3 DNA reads TGTGCCAGCAGCGTTGGACAGCGTCGCTCTGGAAACACCATATATTTT. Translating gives CASSVGQRRSGNTIYF.